The T cell receptor beta chain under discussion was sequenced for a study of breast tumors, draining lymph nodes, adjacent tissues. Study-level points and caveats: Most tumor T cells seemingly derive from lymph node, then expand in tumor. Luminal-like breast cancer showed significantly greater tumor-nontumor repertoire similarity than basal-like breast cancer did. Data only fit, rather than demonstrated, lymph node origin of most tumor T cells.

As regards this clonotype: Its target is unknown.

CDR3 length: 19 amino acids. V was pared by 5 bases and J by 2 bases, with 24 bases between. Looked up from germline, CDR1 is LNHDA and CDR2 is SQIVND (reference sequence). MiXCR was run by TCRdb on the multiplex PCR reads, yielding one entry per CDR3 protein. This sample carries approximately 11,000 distinct CDR3 sequences, over 45% of them seen once, and the ten largest clones take around a third. The chain has TRBV19 and TRBJ1-4, with no clear D. The sequenced sample consisted of breast tumor tissue. The receptor's source is a female donor with breast cancer. Some clones in this sample may be carry-over from other donors' samples. The CDR3, as DNA: TGTGCCAGTAGTTCTGGACCCTACAAATTCGAGGGTACTAATGAAAAACTGTTTTTT. This encodes CASSSGPYKFEGTNEKLFF. Full variable domain (remainder filled in from reference TRBV19 and TRBJ1-4): DGGITQSPKYLFRKEGQNVTLSCEQNLNHDAMYWYRQDPGQGLRLIYYSQIVNDFQKGDIAEGYSVSREKKESFPLTVTSAQKNPTAFYLCASSSGPYKFEGTNEKLFFGSGTQLSVL.